A single T cell receptor (beta chain) is shown here with its context. This may be a read error: a much more frequent sequence differs by one nucleotide. The CDR3 totals 12 residues. Trimming removed 5 bases at V and 2 bases at J, with 5 bases between. CDR1 and CDR2 (germline): SGHAT, FQNNGV. This sample is drawn from a study of human T cells and chemical hapten exposure. Time point: patch test 1, 2 weeks after DPC sensitization. Treatment here: therapeutic diphenylcyclopropenone sensitization with weekly scalp DPC. A single record per CDR3 protein comes from TCRdb applying MiXCR to the RACE reads. The data hold fewer than 100,000 distinct CDR3 sequences, with about 12% observed a single time.

This receptor was identified in a woman aged 55 to 70 with alopecia areata. Some clones in this sample may be carry-over from other donors' samples. The rearrangement uses TRBV11-2 and TRBJ2-3, with D hard to call. The sequenced sample was whole blood, obtained in connection with sensitization to the hapten diphenylcyclopropenone (DPC). CDR3 amino acids: CASSLPTDTQYF. The CDR3 coding sequence is TGTGCCAGCAGCCTACCCACAGATACGCAGTATTTT.